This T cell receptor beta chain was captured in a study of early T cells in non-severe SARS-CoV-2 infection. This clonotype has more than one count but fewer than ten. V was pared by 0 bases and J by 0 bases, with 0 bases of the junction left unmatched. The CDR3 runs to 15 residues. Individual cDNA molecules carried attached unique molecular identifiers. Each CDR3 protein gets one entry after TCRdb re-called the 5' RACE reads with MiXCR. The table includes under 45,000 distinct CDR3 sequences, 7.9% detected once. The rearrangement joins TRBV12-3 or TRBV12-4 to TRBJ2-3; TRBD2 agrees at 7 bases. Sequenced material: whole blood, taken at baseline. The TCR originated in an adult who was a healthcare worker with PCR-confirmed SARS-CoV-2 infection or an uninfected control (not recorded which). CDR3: CASSLASGSTDTQYF. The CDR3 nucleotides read TGTGCCAGCAGTTTAGCTAGCGGGAGCACAGATACGCAGTATTTT.